This T cell receptor beta chain was identified during a study of Ad26.COV2.S vaccination and SARS-CoV-2 variants. Study in general: Administration of Ad26.COV2.S was intramuscular, either once or twice 56 days apart.

Treatment of the sample: some 19 received Ad26.COV2.S at low or high dose, single or two shots; roughly five received placebo; per-sample allocation not given. Sampling occurred on day 63 after the first vaccine or placebo injection. Regarding this clone: Antigen specificity is unknown.

TCRdb's copy holds only in-frame clones and misses some; the assay was immunoSEQ multiplex PCR. Of 250,000 or so clones listed, roughly 89% are singletons. Study-wide results and caveats: Reported post-vaccination CD8+ and CD4+ T cell responses to spike showed substantial breadth. The analyses of TCR breadth and depth may have understated the size of total T cell responses. Non-spike TCR breadth was similar in vaccine and placebo recipients.

The sequencing here drew on peripheral blood, taken in a trial of Ad26.COV2.S vaccine versus placebo. This sequence was found in a person between 18 and 60 years old who received the Ad26.COV2.S COVID-19 vaccine or a placebo.

The CDR3 DNA reads TGTGCCAGCAGTCGAAACAGGATGAACACTGAAGCTTTCTTT. Translation gives CASSRNRMNTEAFF. The gene calls are TRBV6-5 and TRBJ1-1, with D perhaps matching TRBD1 (5 bases). Per germline, CDR1 MNHEY and CDR2 SVGAGI. This CDR3 has 14 amino acids. With 5 bases removed from V and 0 bases from J, the gap between germline ends came to 10 bases.